This T cell receptor beta chain was captured by sequencing in a study of CD8 T cells in ankylosing spondylitis. Study results and caveats: Apparently characteristic of ankylosing spondylitis blood was a TCR beta motif (under ten highly homologous variants). According to the report, clones linked to the disease were significantly enriched in matched synovial fluid samples taken from ankylosing spondylitis patients. Clones that were linked to disease were CD8+ and were relatively rare in peripheral blood.

Using quantitative 5'-RACE with molecular barcodes, the authors made TCR beta libraries. TCRdb reprocessed the 5' RACE reads with MiXCR, giving one entry per CDR3 protein. The sample contains approximately 540,000 distinct CDR3 sequences, more than 9.5% of which appear only once. In regard to this clonotype: Its target is unknown.

The source is a male donor with ankylosing spondylitis. Material for sequencing was blood, either unsorted or a sorted T cell fraction (not recorded which).

The CDR3 sequence: CASSQDPDSQETQYF. CDR3 sequence (DNA): TGTGCCAGCAGCCAAGATCCGGACAGCCAAGAGACCCAGTACTTC. The chain is built from TRBV3-1 and TRBJ2-5, with a tentative D call TRBD1 (6 bases). The CDR3 has 15 residues. Trimming removed 0 bases from V and 1 base from J, with 9 bases in between. Germline V gene lookup returns CDR1 LGHDT and CDR2 YNNKEL (reference sequence).